This section outlines one T cell receptor beta chain sequence together with its context. This clonotype was picked up a small number of times. The antigen it recognizes is unknown. The sample holds no much larger clone one base away, and base qualities are not on file. For CDR1 and CDR2, the germline V gene (reference sequence) lists LNHDA and SQIVND. From the cysteine up to the phenylalanine, the CDR3 has a length of 16 residues. The DNA shown is the 48-base CDR3, in frame from base 1. Trimming takes 5 bases from V and 0 bases from J, and the germline ends sit 15 bases apart. TCRdb records Illumina NovaSeq 6000 as the sequencer. TCRalpha and TCRbeta cDNA libraries were built by 5'RACE with constant-segment primers, adding sample barcodes and unique molecular identifiers. Trizol reagent was used to extract RNA from every sample. The libraries were amplified in two PCR steps, and the second step added a second sample barcode and Illumina TruSeq adapters. The libraries were sequenced on an Illumina NovaSeq using 2 x 150 bp paired-end reads. Under the source paper's analysis protocol: Reads were demultiplexed and collapsed into UMI-guided consensus sequences with migec v1.2.7. Using mixcr v2.1.11, UMI consensuses were aligned to TRA and TRB V and J templates and then assembled into clonotypes. A clonotype was counted as expanded or contracted only if both edgeR and NoisET called the change significant, with noise models trained on biological replicates. edgeR calls used a false discovery rate-adjusted p below 0.01 and a log2 fold-change threshold of 1. As an exploratory analysis of dynamics, max-normalized trajectories of the 1000 most abundant clonotypes were examined by PCA with hierarchical clustering. Separately sequenced CD4+ and CD8+ repertoires were used to assign the CD4 or CD8 phenotype of responding clones. TCRdb took the public reads, trimmed them with fastp at Q25, ran MiXCR for clone calling and kept in-frame beta chains. Records with the same CDR3 protein are collapsed into one entry carrying the most frequent genes and DNA. The V and J calls were determined by TCRdb, not by the authors. The sample table records just under 150,000 distinct CDR3 sequences; 6% to 7% of these occur just once. The ten top clones hold roughly 2.1% of the sample.

The data derive from a study of T-cell memory formation after mild COVID-19 (dated by TCRdb to the early 2020s). About the full investigation: TCR sequence clusters from the two donors were largely donor specific. The cohort was made up of two young adult volunteers, one female and one male, who were previously healthy. In a couple of donors, T-cell clones that expanded and contracted after mild COVID-19 were tracked by sequencing TCRalpha and TCRbeta repertoires over time.

Ficoll-Paque density gradient centrifugation was used to isolate PBMCs. Broad study findings and their caveats: Clones that contracted from day 15 to 85 showed balanced CD4/CD8 phenotypes, whereas a second wave of clones that expanded from day 15 to 37 leaned towards CD4+. SARS-CoV-2 specificity of the second-wave clones peaking on day 37 was not confirmed. Contracting CD4+ clones appeared mostly in the CM and EM memory subsets, whereas CD8+ clones were enriched in EMRA. Only two mild cases were covered in the study, and larger cohorts including severe cases with pre-infection samples were considered necessary. Some responding clones were detected in pre-infection memory, suggesting pre-existing cross-reactive memory T cells joined the SARS-CoV-2 response.

The specimen was PBMCs or a T cell subset sorted from them (not recorded which). The clonotype originates from an adult woman who had mild COVID-19 (a few samples of this study predate the infection). The sample titles of this study are shuffled in the database, so cell type and time point are left out; the donor was told from shared clones. This receptor chain uses TRBV19 and TRBJ2-3; TRBD1 is a possible D gene, resting on 6 matching bases. The CDR3 corresponds to CASSFLLGASTDTQYF. The sequence in DNA is TGTGCCAGTAGTTTCCTCCTGGGGGCTAGCACAGATACGCAGTATTTT.